This passage covers 10 T cell receptor beta chains from one sample sequenced in a study of OX40 agonist ivuxolimab in advanced cancers. Produced via immunoSEQ multiplex PCR; TCRdb's table is partial and in-frame only. This table has about 47,000 clones, about 88% appearing once. The sample was CD4+ or CD8+ T cells sorted from blood, taken in a trial of the OX40 agonist ivuxolimab. The receptors stem from an adult with an advanced solid tumor such as melanoma, head and neck, liver or kidney cancer.

A word on this clone: The junction and the germline gene differ at one end; a read error may be behind it. The chain combines TRBV29-1 with TRBJ1-2; maybe TRBD1 (5 bases). CDR1 and CDR2 (germline): SQVTM, ANQGSEA. The CDR3 is 14 residues long. The CDR3: CSVEDKKGNYGYTF. CDR3 nucleotide sequence: TGCAGCGTTGAAGATAAGAAGGGGAACTACGGCTACACCTTC. Combining the CDR3 with reference TRBV29-1 and TRBJ1-2 gives the whole variable domain SAVISQKPSRDICQRGTSLTIQCQVDSQVTMMFWYRQQPGQSLTLIATANQGSEATYESGFVIDKFPISRPNLTFSTLTVSNMSPEDSSIYLCSVEDKKGNYGYTFGSGTRLTVV.

This clone is large by share. The chain couples TRBV5-4 to TRBJ1-5, with D hard to call. Germline CDR1 is SGHNT and CDR2 is YYREEE (reference sequence). Deletions cut 4 bases from V and 4 bases from J, with 9 bases between. CDR3 length: 13 amino acids. CDR3 DNA sequence: TGTGCCAGCAGCCGAGACGGTAATCAGCCCCAGCATTTT. This gives the protein CASSRDGNQPQHF.

The chain carries TRBV9 and TRBJ2-7; tentatively, D is TRBD2 (7 bases). The CDR3 is 15 residues long. Germline V gene sequence: CDR1 SGDLS, CDR2 YYNGEE. The V gene lost 0 bases and the J gene lost 0 bases, with 10 bases spanning the gap. In DNA form, the CDR3 reads TGTGCCAGCAGCGTAGGGGGGGGCCACTCCTACGAGCAGTACTTC. Amino acids: CASSVGGGHSYEQYF.

This clone was counted between two and nine times. The CDR3 DNA follows: TGCGCCAGCAGCCGGGACAGCCAGGGCACTGAAGCTTTCTTT. Translation: CASSRDSQGTEAFF. The chain carries TRBV4-1 and TRBJ1-1; 7 bases map to TRBD1. Germline V lookup: CDR1 MGHRA, CDR2 YSYEKL. V shed 4 bases, J shed 4 bases, and the junction held 6 bases outside the gene matches. The CDR3 has 14 residues.

This clone came up once. The gene calls are TRBV30 and TRBJ2-3; 9 nucleotides agree with TRBD1. Per germline, CDR1 GTSNPN and CDR2 SVGIG (reference sequence). With 2 bases clipped from V and 4 bases from J, the junction kept 7 bases outside the gene matches. CDR3 length: 15 amino acids. CDR3 DNA sequence: TGTGCCTGGAGTCTCGGACAGGGGCGGTCAGATACGCAGTATTTT. Its protein is CAWSLGQGRSDTQYF.

The rearrangement links TRBV15 to TRBJ2-1; D uncertain. In germline, CDR1 is LNHNV, CDR2 YYDKDF (reference sequence). CDR3 length: 14 residues. V lost 1 base and J lost 8, with 12 bases in between. The CDR3 region is CATSRGGIVDEQFF. DNA of the CDR3: TGTGCCACCAGCAGAGGCGGAATTGTGGATGAGCAGTTCTTC.

The CDR3 is CASSEGKGTEAFF. The CDR3 region has the DNA TGCGCCAGTTCTGAGGGGAAGGGCACTGAAGCTTTCTTT. The J gene is TRBJ1-1, the V gene TRBV10-1; D perhaps matches TRBD1 (5 bases). Germline loops: CDR1 WNHNN, CDR2 SYGVQD (reference sequence). V was clipped by 9 bases and J by 4 bases, with 15 bases between them. The CDR3 length is 13 residues.

This clone occurred a few times. This chain connects TRBV7-9 to TRBJ1-1; D is uncertain. The V and J ends lost 0 bases and 0 bases respectively, with 5 bases between them. The CDR3 totals 14 residues. Germline CDR1 is SEHNR and CDR2 is FQNEAQ (reference sequence). The CDR3 here is CASSLAGMNTEAFF. CDR3 nucleotides: TGTGCCAGCAGCTTAGCGGGCATGAACACTGAAGCTTTCTTT.

The chain has TRBV6-5 and TRBJ1-1, with D uncertain. The V end was cut by 5 bases, the J end by 11 bases, with 12 bases between. Per germline, CDR1 MNHEY and CDR2 SVGAGI. The CDR3 runs to 11 residues. The CDR3 region is CASSGGLDAFF. CDR3 nucleotide sequence: TGTGCCAGCAGTGGAGGGCTCGATGCTTTCTTT.

With respect to this clone: Other nucleotide sequences in the sample specify the same CDR3. The rearrangement links TRBV19 to TRBJ2-7; TRBD1 agrees at 9 bases. Trimming at V came to 3 bases and at J to 4 bases, leaving 4 bases not matched to a gene. Germline CDR1 LNHDA, CDR2 SQIVND (reference sequence). The CDR3 is 14 residues long. The CDR3 spells CASSIRTGDYEQYF. The CDR3, as DNA: TGTGCCAGTAGTATCCGGACAGGGGATTACGAGCAGTACTTC.